The 17 T cell receptor beta chains reported below all come from one sample, sequenced in a study of shared clonotypes between healthy human individuals. This table comes from immunoSEQ multiplex PCR, and its TCRdb copy is limited to in-frame clones, with some not included. This sample has 2 million to 2.5 million clones, with over 85% found just once. The sample taken for sequencing was naive CD4+ T cells sorted from blood. As to subset: CD45RA+ positively selected. The receptors stem from a man aged 18 to 29 in good health.

J is TRBJ2-2 and V is TRBV6-5; no clear D. Trimming shortened V by 8 bases and J by 7 bases, and 8 bases separated the two germline ends. CDR3 size: 11 residues. Germline V CDR1 and CDR2: MNHEY, SVGAGI. The CDR3, as DNA: TGTGCCAGCCAAGGAATCGGGGAGCTGTTTTTT. This encodes CASQGIGELFF.

The chain links TRBV5-4 to TRBJ2-5; D may be TRBD1 (6 bases). With 4 bases removed from V and 7 bases from J, the gap between germline ends came to 8 bases. The length of the CDR3 is 11 residues. Germline CDR1 SGHNT, CDR2 YYREEE (reference sequence). CDR3 residues: CASSPGATQYF. CDR3 DNA: TGTGCCAGCAGCCCAGGGGCGACCCAGTACTTC.

The chain has TRBV5-6 and TRBJ2-1; TRBD2 is a possible D gene (6 bases). The V end was cut by 7 bases, the J end by 3 bases, with 17 bases between. Germline CDR1 and CDR2: SGHDT and YYEEEE. There are 15 residues in the CDR3. This CDR3 is CASREGLPLYNEQFF. CDR3 sequence (DNA): TGTGCCAGCCGAGAGGGACTCCCCCTCTACAATGAGCAGTTCTTC. Together with reference TRBV5-6 and TRBJ2-1, the CDR3 gives the full variable domain: DAGVTQSPTHLIKTRGQQVTLRCSPKSGHDTVSWYQQALGQGPQFIFQYYEEEERQRGNFPDRFSGHQFPNYSSELNVNALLLGDSALYLCASREGLPLYNEQFFGPGTRLTVL.

The rearrangement uses TRBV30 and TRBJ2-1; 11 nucleotides align to TRBD2. J gave up 1 base and V 1 base, and 9 bases lay outside the gene matches. Germline V gene data show CDR1 as GTSNPN and CDR2 as SVGIG (reference sequence). CDR3 length: 18 residues. CDR3 region: CAWSGDQGTSGSYNEQFF. The CDR3 coding sequence is TGTGCCTGGAGTGGCGATCAAGGGACTAGCGGATCCTACAATGAGCAGTTCTTC.

CDR3 DNA: TGTGCCAGGCGGACAGCGGGCACAGATACGCAGTATTTT. Protein: CARRTAGTDTQYF. The chain is built from TRBV2 and TRBJ2-3, with a possible D match to TRBD1 (6 bases). The length of the CDR3 is 13 residues. V was pared by 9 bases and J by 1 base, with 11 bases between. Germline CDR1 is SNHLY and CDR2 is FYNNEI. Together with reference TRBV2 and TRBJ2-3, the CDR3 gives the full variable domain: EPEVTQTPSHQVTQMGQEVILRCVPISNHLYFYWYRQILGQKVEFLVSFYNNEISEKSEIFDDQFSVERPDGSNFTLKIRSTKLEDSAMYFCARRTAGTDTQYFGPGTRLTVL.

The chain links TRBV7-2 to TRBJ2-2, with 9 bases fitting TRBD2. The CDR3 is 17 amino acids. The germline CDR1 and CDR2 sequences are SGHTA and FQGNSA. The junction had 7 bases not matched to a gene; V was cut back by 4 bases and J by 1 base. For the CDR3, the DNA is TGTGCCAGCAGCTCCCTAGCGGGAACGGGGAACACCGGGGAGCTGTTTTTT. It specifies CASSSLAGTGNTGELFF. The entire variable domain, with the rest obtained from reference TRBV7-2 and TRBJ2-2, is as follows: GAGVSQSPSNKVTEKGKDVELRCDPISGHTALYWYRQSLGQGLEFLIYFQGNSAPDKSGLPSDRFSAERTGGSVSTLTIQRTQQEDSAVYLCASSSLAGTGNTGELFFGEGSRLTVL.

This clone was observed a single time. This sequence joins TRBV5-4 and TRBJ2-1, with D perhaps being TRBD1 or TRBD2 (5 bases each). Trimming took off 0 bases at V and 7 bases at J, with 14 bases between the two ends. There are 15 residues in the CDR3. Germline CDR1 reads SGHNT; CDR2 reads YYREEE (reference sequence). The CDR3 is CASSLAEGLANEQFF. The DNA of the CDR3 is TGTGCCAGCAGCTTGGCAGAGGGGCTAGCAAATGAGCAGTTCTTC.

This chain connects TRBV7-2 to TRBJ2-7; unclear D gene. Germline CDR1 is SGHTA and CDR2 is FQGNSA. CDR3 length: 13 residues. V was clipped by 1 base and J by 3 bases, with 7 bases between them. The CDR3 DNA sequence: TGTGCCAGCAGCTTAGATCAGGTCTACGAGCAGTACTTC. Its protein is CASSLDQVYEQYF.

This chain connects TRBV6-5 to TRBJ2-7; the D gene is possibly TRBD2 (6 bases). Germline lookup yields CDR1 MNHEY and CDR2 SVGAGI. Between the trimmed V and J ends, which lost 0 bases and 3 bases, there was a span of 12 bases. The CDR3 has 15 amino acids. CDR3: CASSYSRLADYEQYF. CDR3 bases: TGTGCCAGCAGTTACTCGAGGTTAGCGGACTACGAGCAGTACTTC.

The chain is built from TRBV19 and TRBJ1-2, with D uncertain. The ends were cut back, 0 bases at V and 10 bases at J, with 12 bases in the middle. Germline CDR1 is LNHDA and CDR2 is SQIVND (reference sequence). The length of the CDR3 is 13 residues. The CDR3 loop is CASSIDLRGDYTF. The DNA for the CDR3 is TGTGCCAGTAGTATAGATCTTAGAGGAGACTACACCTTC.

About this clone itself: This sample also contains other DNA sequences that code for the same CDR3. The rearrangement joins TRBV5-1 to TRBJ1-1, with unresolved D. The CDR3 sequence is 14 residues long. The V and J ends lost 0 bases and 2 bases respectively, with 8 bases between them. Germline V CDR1 and CDR2: SGHRS, YFSETQ. CDR3 sequence: CASSLAAGNTEAFF. CDR3 DNA sequence: TGCGCCAGCAGCTTGGCCGCCGGCAACACTGAAGCTTTCTTT.

This chain links TRBV9 with TRBJ2-5; D might be TRBD1 or TRBD2, each matching 6 bases. The germline V gene encodes CDR1 SGDLS and CDR2 YYNGEE. The V and J ends lost 3 bases and 1 base respectively, with 19 bases between them. The CDR3 extends over 17 amino acids. CDR3 loop: CASSAGRWGAAQETQYF. CDR3 coding DNA: TGTGCCAGCAGCGCGGGGAGATGGGGGGCGGCCCAAGAGACCCAGTACTTC.

V is TRBV28 and J is TRBJ2-3, with TRBD1 matching 8 bases. CDR3 length: 14 amino acids. V was pared by 6 bases and J by 0 bases, with 2 bases of the junction left unmatched. CDR1 and CDR2 (germline): MDHEN, SYDVKM. In nucleotides, the CDR3 is TGTGCCAGCAGGTACAGGGGGAGCACAGATACGCAGTATTTT. It yields the protein CASRYRGSTDTQYF.

This clone showed up just once. This chain uses TRBV10-3 with TRBJ1-6; 9 bases agree with TRBD1. This CDR3 has 17 residues. In germline, CDR1 is ENHRY, CDR2 SYGVKD. The ends lost 8 bases at V and 4 bases at J; junction bases unmatched: 12. CDR3 sequence: CAIGASPGQGYNSPLHF. The DNA for the CDR3 is TGTGCCATCGGGGCCTCCCCGGGACAGGGTTATAATTCACCCCTCCACTTT.

V usage is TRBV15 and J usage is TRBJ2-5, with 9 bases identical to TRBD1. CDR3 length equals 14 residues. Germline CDR1 is LNHNV and CDR2 is YYDKDF (reference sequence). Unmatched junction bases numbered 5, after V lost 5 bases and J lost 4 bases. CDR3 sequence (DNA): TGTGCCACCAGCCGAACAGGGGGCTCAGAGACCCAGTACTTC. Residues: CATSRTGGSETQYF.

This chain uses TRBV4-1 with TRBJ1-1; TRBD1 matches 12 bases. The V and J ends lost 5 bases and 8 bases, in that order; junction bases with no gene match: 6. The CDR3 runs to 14 residues. CDR1 is MGHRA and CDR2 is YSYEKL in the germline V gene. The CDR3 loop reads CASSRGQGAEEAFF. The DNA of the CDR3 is TGCGCCAGCAGCAGGGGACAGGGGGCGGAGGAAGCTTTCTTT.

This clone was counted once. This chain uses TRBV6-1 with TRBJ1-1; 9 nucleotides align to TRBD1. This CDR3 is 12 amino acids long. V shed 6 bases, J shed 10 bases, and the junction held 6 bases outside the gene matches. Per the germline V gene, CDR1 is MNHNS and CDR2 is SASEGT. The CDR3 bases are TGTGCCAGCAGGCCGGGACAGGGTATAGCTTTCTTT. This sequence encodes CASRPGQGIAFF.